Each of the 17 T cell receptor beta chains below was sequenced from the same sample in a study of T cells after yellow fever vaccination. TCRdb reprocessed the 5' RACE reads via MiXCR and lists one record per CDR3 protein. The sample has around 310,000 distinct CDR3 sequences; almost 4% are singletons. The sequencing here drew on PBMCs, taken 5 days after the yellow fever booster vaccination. These receptors all stem from a man aged 18 to 29 who received the YFV17D yellow fever vaccine.

The gene calls are TRBV6-1 and TRBJ2-5; the D gene is possibly TRBD1 (6 bases). The CDR3 consists of 16 residues. Germline V lookup: CDR1 MNHNS, CDR2 SASEGT. Trimming pared 0 bases from V and 1 base from J, leaving 12 bases between. The CDR3 protein is CASSEAWQGPQETQYF. The CDR3 bases are TGTGCCAGCAGTGAAGCGTGGCAGGGGCCCCAAGAGACCCAGTACTTC.

This clonotype was seen many times. V usage is TRBV9 and J usage is TRBJ1-4; 9 nucleotides line up with TRBD1. Trimming cost V 2 bases and J 5 bases; bases outside gene matches: 4. This CDR3 has 15 amino acids. Germline lookup yields CDR1 SGDLS and CDR2 YYNGEE. The CDR3 sequence: CASSVIGTGNEKLFF. The CDR3 region has the DNA TGTGCCAGCAGCGTTATCGGGACAGGGAATGAAAAACTGTTTTTT.

This clonotype was picked up a small number of times. The chain is built from TRBV7-8 and TRBJ2-5; a weak D match, TRBD1 (5 bases). The length of the CDR3 is 13 residues. Germline CDR1 and CDR2: SGHVS and FQNEAQ. Between the trimmed V and J ends, which lost 4 bases and 4 bases, there was a span of 10 bases. This CDR3 reads CASSSTALETQYF. CDR3 nucleotide sequence: TGTGCCAGCAGCTCGACAGCCTTAGAGACCCAGTACTTC.

This clonotype was detected many times. The chain recombines TRBV11-2 with TRBJ2-4; 8 bases align to TRBD2. The germline V gene has CDR1 SGHAT and CDR2 FQNNGV. CDR3 length: 15 residues. V lost 4 bases, J lost 7 bases, and 9 bases stayed unmatched. The CDR3, as DNA: TGTGCCAGCAGCTGGGGTCCGGGGGGGGGTAACATTCAGTACTTC. Protein sequence: CASSWGPGGGNIQYF.

This clonotype was found many times. J is TRBJ1-2 and V is TRBV4-2; 9 bases fit TRBD1. Germline V gives CDR1 LGHNA, CDR2 YNFKEQ. J gave up 3 bases and V 4 bases, and 6 bases lay outside the gene matches. The CDR3 consists of 15 residues. The CDR3 sequence is CASSRGTGRDYGYTF. The CDR3 nucleotides are TGTGCCAGCAGCCGGGGGACAGGGAGGGACTATGGCTACACCTTC.

The J gene is TRBJ2-5, the V gene TRBV4-2, with TRBD2 matching 11 bases. The CDR3 has 15 amino acids. V shed 4 bases, J shed 3 bases, and the junction held 4 bases outside the gene matches. Germline values: CDR1 LGHNA, CDR2 YNFKEQ. This chain's CDR3 is CASSPTSGREETQYF. CDR3 nucleotide sequence: TGTGCCAGCAGCCCTACTAGCGGGAGAGAAGAGACCCAGTACTTC.

This chain links TRBV6-2 or TRBV6-3 with TRBJ2-7; the D gene is possibly TRBD1 (6 bases). V was pared by 6 bases and J by 3 bases, with 15 bases between. This CDR3 comprises 14 residues. Per germline, CDR1 MNHEY and CDR2 SVGEGT. Here the CDR3 reads CASRSAGEGYEQYV. Here the CDR3 DNA reads TGTGCCAGCAGATCCGCAGGGGAAGGCTACGAGCAGTACGTC.

In its sample, this clonotype was seen a few times. The CDR3 region has the DNA TGCAGTGCTACCCGGGATAGCAATCAGCCCCAGCATTTT. Translation gives CSATRDSNQPQHF. The V gene is TRBV20-1, the J gene TRBJ1-5; D gene uncertain. The V end was cut by 4 bases, the J end by 0 bases, with 7 bases between. This CDR3 has 13 amino acids. Germline V gives CDR1 DFQATT, CDR2 SNEGSKA (reference sequence).

This clonotype has a count of ten or more. This chain uses TRBV28 with TRBJ2-1, with a tentative D call TRBD1 (5 bases). V was cut by 1 base and J by 7 bases, with 8 bases left in between. CDR1 is MDHEN, CDR2 SYDVKM, per germline. The CDR3 loop spans 13 amino acids. The CDR3 DNA sequence: TGTGCCAGCAGTTTATTGACAGCTAATGAGCAGTTCTTC. Residues: CASSLLTANEQFF. The full variable domain, with the rest looked up from reference TRBV28 and TRBJ2-1, is DVKVTQSSRYLVKRTGEKVFLECVQDMDHENMFWYRQDPGLGLRLIYFSYDVKMKEKGDIPEGYSVSREKKERFSLILESASTNQTSMYLCASSLLTANEQFFGPGTRLTVL.

This clonotype was observed many times. The rearrangement links TRBV7-8 to TRBJ2-3, with TRBD1 matching over 9 bases. V dropped 3 bases and J dropped 0; count of bases not matched to a gene: 1. This CDR3 has 15 amino acids. Germline V lookup: CDR1 SGHVS, CDR2 FQNEAQ. The DNA for the CDR3 is TGTGCCAGCAGCTTGGGACAGGGCAGCACAGATACGCAGTATTTT. Residues: CASSLGQGSTDTQYF.

The V gene is TRBV5-1, the J gene TRBJ2-1; TRBD2 might be the D (5 bases). The CDR3 is 15 residues long. From germline, CDR1 is SGHRS and CDR2 YFSETQ. The ends were cut back, 0 bases at V and 10 bases at J, with 17 bases in the middle. Written as DNA, the CDR3 is TGCGCCAGCAGCTTGGCGGACTCCCACCTACAGGAGCAGTTCTTC. Amino acids: CASSLADSHLQEQFF.

This clonotype was counted at least ten times. The rearrangement joins TRBV6-5 to TRBJ1-4; D is unclear. CDR1 MNHEY and CDR2 SVGAGI come from the germline V gene. Trimming took off 0 bases at V and 8 bases at J, with 19 bases between the two ends. There are 17 residues in the CDR3. The CDR3 nucleotides are TGTGCCAGCAGTTACTCGATGTTAGGGAGGGTCGGGGAAAAACTGTTTTTT. This encodes CASSYSMLGRVGEKLFF.

This clonotype came up many times. The chain combines TRBV6-2 or TRBV6-3 with TRBJ2-2; 8 nucleotides agree with TRBD2. From germline, CDR1 is MNHEY and CDR2 SVGEGT. Unmatched junction bases numbered 8, after V lost 6 bases and J lost 5 bases. This CDR3 contains 15 residues. CDR3 DNA: TGTGCCAGCAGGAGTTGGCGGGGGGAGACCGGGGAGCTGTTTTTT. Protein sequence: CASRSWRGETGELFF.

In this sample, this clonotype turned up a few times. The chain uses TRBV7-6 and TRBJ1-4; 10 nucleotides align to TRBD1. CDR1 and CDR2 (germline): SGHVS, FNYEAQ. Unmatched junction bases numbered 1, after V lost 1 base and J lost 5 bases. This CDR3 comprises 15 residues. The DNA for the CDR3 is TGTGCCAGCAGCTTAGTGGGACAGGGGAATGAAAAACTGTTTTTT. Encoded protein: CASSLVGQGNEKLFF.

The rearrangement links TRBV30 to TRBJ2-7; no definite D call. This CDR3 region has 12 residues. Germline-derived CDR1 and CDR2 are GTSNPN and SVGIG (reference sequence). V lost 0 bases, J lost 3 bases, and 6 bases lay in between. The CDR3 nucleotides are TGTGCCTGGAGTGTTGTCGGCTACGAGCAGTACTTC. This encodes CAWSVVGYEQYF.

There are many counts of this clonotype. The rearrangement links TRBV7-6 to TRBJ2-7; TRBD2 matches 7 bases. J gave up 6 bases and V 5 bases, and 10 bases lay outside the gene matches. This CDR3 comprises 14 residues. CDR1 is SGHVS and CDR2 is FNYEAQ in the germline V gene. CDR3 coding DNA: TGTGCCAGCAGCGGGGAGGGACCAGTTGGCGAGCAGTACTTC. Translated, it gives CASSGEGPVGEQYF.

This clonotype was counted a few times. The V and J genes are TRBV7-9 and TRBJ2-1; D is possibly TRBD1 or TRBD2 (5 bases each). V dropped 5 bases and J dropped 7 bases, with 12 bases sitting between them. The germline gives CDR1 SEHNR, CDR2 FQNEAQ (reference sequence). The CDR3 totals 13 residues. CDR3 loop: CASSPDWGNEQFF. The DNA of the CDR3 is TGTGCCAGCAGCCCCGACTGGGGGAATGAGCAGTTCTTC.